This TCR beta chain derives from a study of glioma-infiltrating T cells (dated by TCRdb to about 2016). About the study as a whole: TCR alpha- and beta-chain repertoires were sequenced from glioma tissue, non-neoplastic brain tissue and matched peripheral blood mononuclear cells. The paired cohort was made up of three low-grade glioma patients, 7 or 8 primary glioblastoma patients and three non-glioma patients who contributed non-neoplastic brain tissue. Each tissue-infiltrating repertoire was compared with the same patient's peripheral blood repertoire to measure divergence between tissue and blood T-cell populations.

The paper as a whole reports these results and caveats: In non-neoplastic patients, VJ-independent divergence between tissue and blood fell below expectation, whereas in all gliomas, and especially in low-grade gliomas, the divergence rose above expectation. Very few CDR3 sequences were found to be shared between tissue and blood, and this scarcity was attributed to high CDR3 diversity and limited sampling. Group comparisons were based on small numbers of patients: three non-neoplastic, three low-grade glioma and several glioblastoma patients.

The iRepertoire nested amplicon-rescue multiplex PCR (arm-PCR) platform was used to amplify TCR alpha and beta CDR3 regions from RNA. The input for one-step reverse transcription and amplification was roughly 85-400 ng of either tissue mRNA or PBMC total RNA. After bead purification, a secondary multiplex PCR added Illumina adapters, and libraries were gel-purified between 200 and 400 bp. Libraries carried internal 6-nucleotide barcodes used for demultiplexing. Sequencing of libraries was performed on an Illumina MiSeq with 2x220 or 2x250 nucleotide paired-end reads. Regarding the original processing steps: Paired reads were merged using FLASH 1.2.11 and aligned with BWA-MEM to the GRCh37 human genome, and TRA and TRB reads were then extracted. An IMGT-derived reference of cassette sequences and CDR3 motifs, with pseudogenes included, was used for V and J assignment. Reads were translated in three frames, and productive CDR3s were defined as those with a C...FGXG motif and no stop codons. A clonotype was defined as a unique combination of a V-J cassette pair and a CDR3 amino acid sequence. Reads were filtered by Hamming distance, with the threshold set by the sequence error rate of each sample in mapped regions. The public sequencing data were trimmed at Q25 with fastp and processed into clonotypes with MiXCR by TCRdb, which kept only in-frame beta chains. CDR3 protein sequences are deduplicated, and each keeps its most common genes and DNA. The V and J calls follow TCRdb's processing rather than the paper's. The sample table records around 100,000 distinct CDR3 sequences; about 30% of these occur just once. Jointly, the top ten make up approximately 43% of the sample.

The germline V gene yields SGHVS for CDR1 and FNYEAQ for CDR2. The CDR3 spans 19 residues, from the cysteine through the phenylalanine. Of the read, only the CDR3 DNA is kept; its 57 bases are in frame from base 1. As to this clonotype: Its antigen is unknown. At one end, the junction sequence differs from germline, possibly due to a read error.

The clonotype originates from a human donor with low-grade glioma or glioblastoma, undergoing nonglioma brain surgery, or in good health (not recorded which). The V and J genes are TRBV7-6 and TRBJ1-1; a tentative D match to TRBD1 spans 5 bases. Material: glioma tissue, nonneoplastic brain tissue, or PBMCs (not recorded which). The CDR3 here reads CASSLVSRGTWGINTQAFF. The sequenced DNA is TGTGCCAGCAGCTTAGTAAGCCGGGGCACCTGGGGGATCAACACTCAAGCTTTCTTT.